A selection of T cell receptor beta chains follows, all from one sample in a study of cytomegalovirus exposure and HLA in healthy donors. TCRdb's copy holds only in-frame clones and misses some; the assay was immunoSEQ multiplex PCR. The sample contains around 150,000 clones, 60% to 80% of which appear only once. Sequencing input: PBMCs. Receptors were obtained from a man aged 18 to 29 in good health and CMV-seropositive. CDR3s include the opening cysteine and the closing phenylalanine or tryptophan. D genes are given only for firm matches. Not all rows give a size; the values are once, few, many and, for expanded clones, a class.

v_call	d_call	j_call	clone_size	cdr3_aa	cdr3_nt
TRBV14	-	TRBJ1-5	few	CASSRGSNQPQHF	TGTGCCAGCAGCCGCGGTAGCAATCAGCCCCAGCATTTT
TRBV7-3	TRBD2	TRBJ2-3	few	CASSLSPAGGPIDTQYF	TGTGCCAGCAGCTTATCCCCAGCGGGGGGGCCAATAGATACGCAGTATTTT
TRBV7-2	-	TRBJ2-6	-	CASSLTGLYSGANVLTF	TGTGCCAGCAGCTTGACAGGACTCTACTCTGGGGCCAACGTCCTGACTTTC
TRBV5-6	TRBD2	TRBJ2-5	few	CASSSSGRAGETQYF	TGTGCCAGCAGCTCGAGCGGGAGGGCCGGGGAGACCCAGTACTTC
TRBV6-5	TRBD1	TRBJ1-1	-	CASSYIGGSTEAFF	TGTGCCAGCAGTTACATAGGGGGCTCGACTGAAGCTTTCTTT
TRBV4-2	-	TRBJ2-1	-	CASSQDNGAKQFF	TGTGCCAGCAGCCAAGATAATGGGGCGAAGCAGTTCTTC
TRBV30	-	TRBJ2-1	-	CAWRTGISYNEQFF	TGTGCCTGGAGAACGGGGATCTCCTACAATGAGCAGTTCTTC
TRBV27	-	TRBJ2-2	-	CASSLYTQTGELFF	TGTGCCAGCAGTTTATACACCCAGACCGGGGAGCTGTTTTTT
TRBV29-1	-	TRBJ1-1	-	CSVFGGTEAFF	TGCAGCGTTTTCGGGGGCACTGAAGCTTTCTTT
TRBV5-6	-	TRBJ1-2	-	CASSLGHNYGYTF	TGTGCCAGCAGCCTGGGACATAACTATGGCTACACCTTC
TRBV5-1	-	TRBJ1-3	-	CASSLPGTGNTIYF	TGCGCCAGCAGCTTGCCCGGTACTGGAAACACCATATATTTT
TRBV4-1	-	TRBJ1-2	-	CASSQRTVDHGYTF	TGCGCCAGCAGCCAGAGGACAGTTGACCATGGCTACACCTTC
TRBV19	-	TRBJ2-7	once	CASSNLATTYEQYF	TGTGCCAGTAGTAACCTAGCTACTACCTACGAGCAGTACTTC
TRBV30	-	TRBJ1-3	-	CAWYEWDTTGNTIYF	TGTGCCTGGTATGAGTGGGACACCACTGGAAACACCATATATTTT
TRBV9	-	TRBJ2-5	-	CASSVVGSGETQYF	TGTGCCAGCAGCGTAGTGGGGAGCGGAGAGACCCAGTACTTC
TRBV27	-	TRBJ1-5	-	CASTSLAGGMVQPQHF	TGTGCCAGCACCTCTTTGGCCGGAGGGATGGTTCAGCCCCAGCATTTT
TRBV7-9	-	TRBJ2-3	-	CASHWGWNRVSDTQYF	TGTGCCAGCCATTGGGGATGGAACAGGGTGTCAGATACGCAGTATTTT
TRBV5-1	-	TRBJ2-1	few	CASSRIPRSSYNEQFF	TGCGCCAGCAGCCGAATTCCAAGGAGCTCCTACAATGAGCAGTTCTTC
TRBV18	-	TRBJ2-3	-	CASSPPASVTDTQYF	TGTGCCAGCTCACCACCGGCTAGCGTGACAGATACGCAGTATTTT
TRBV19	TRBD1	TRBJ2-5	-	CASSIDLLGTGVEETQYF	TGTGCCAGTAGTATAGACTTGCTTGGGACAGGGGTTGAGGAGACCCAGTACTTC
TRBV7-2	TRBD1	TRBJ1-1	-	CASSLGGTGESFF	TGTGCCAGCAGCTTAGGAGGGACAGGAGAGTCTTTCTTT
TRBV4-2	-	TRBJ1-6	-	CASSQEAGGDSPLHF	TGTGCCAGCAGCCAAGAGGCCGGGGGAGATTCACCCCTCCACTTT
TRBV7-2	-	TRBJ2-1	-	CASSLLPGDNEQFF	TGTGCCAGCAGCTTACTCCCGGGAGACAATGAGCAGTTCTTC
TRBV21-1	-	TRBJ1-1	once	CASSKRELGGNTEAFF	TGTGCCAGCAGCAAAAGGGAGTTGGGCGGGAACACTGAAGCTTTCTTT
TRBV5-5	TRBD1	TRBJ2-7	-	CASSLVRDRGYEQYF	TGTGCCAGCAGCTTGGTAAGGGACAGGGGATACGAGCAGTACTTC
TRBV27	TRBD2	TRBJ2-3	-	CASTHRRGLATDTQYF	TGTGCCAGCACCCACCGTCGGGGACTAGCCACAGATACGCAGTATTTT
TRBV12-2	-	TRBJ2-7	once	CASRLVRRGAYEQYF	TGTGCAAGTCGCTTAGTACGTCGGGGGGCCTACGAGCAGTACTTC